The 24 T cell receptor beta chains in this list originate from one sample, sequenced in a study of OX40 agonist ivuxolimab in advanced cancers. The assay was immunoSEQ multiplex PCR, and TCRdb's table has in-frame clones only and misses some. The table shows 45,000 to 55,000 clones, with approximately 81% occurring only once. The specimen comprised CD4+ or CD8+ T cells sorted from blood, sampled in a trial of the OX40 agonist ivuxolimab. The receptors derive from an adult with an advanced solid tumor such as melanoma, head and neck, liver or kidney cancer.

The chain links TRBV7-2 to TRBJ2-1, with 8 bases fitting TRBD2. The germline gives CDR1 SGHTA, CDR2 FQGNSA. V was clipped by 10 bases and J by 5 bases; unmatched bases: 7. This CDR3 region has 13 residues. CDR3 sequence: CATTSGDHNEQFF. The CDR3 region has the DNA TGTGCCACCACTAGCGGAGACCACAATGAGCAGTTCTTC.

The V call is TRBV7-8, the J call TRBJ2-2; possibly TRBD2 for D (6 bases). The germline V and J ends were trimmed by 3 bases and 4 bases, with 15 bases remaining between them. Germline loops: CDR1 SGHVS, CDR2 FQNEAQ. The CDR3 extends over 16 amino acids. Here the CDR3 DNA reads TGTGCCAGCAGCTTCCCCGGAGGGCCGGGCACCGGGGAGCTGTTTTTT. It specifies CASSFPGGPGTGELFF. Looking up the rest from reference TRBV7-8 and TRBJ2-2 gives the full variable domain: GAGVSQSPRYKVAKRGQDVALRCDPISGHVSLFWYQQALGQGPEFLTYFQNEAQLDKSGLPSDRFFAERPEGSVSTLKIQRTQQEDSAVYLCASSFPGGPGTGELFFGEGSRLTVL.

The chain recombines TRBV2 with TRBJ1-2; D not certain. CDR1 is SNHLY, CDR2 FYNNEI, per germline. With 4 bases removed from V and 4 bases from J, the gap between germline ends came to 10 bases. The CDR3 runs 13 residues. CDR3 nucleotides: TGTGCCAGCAGTGCAGGAATACCCTATGGCTACACCTTC. It translates to CASSAGIPYGYTF.

The chain links TRBV27 to TRBJ2-3; 7 positions match TRBD1. V trimming: 1 base; J trimming: 0 bases; junction bases outside the gene matches: 10. This CDR3 spans 18 amino acids. Germline CDR1 MNHEY, CDR2 SMNVEV (reference sequence). The CDR3 region is CASSLLSPRGSSTDTQYF. The CDR3 DNA reads TGTGCCAGCAGTTTATTATCCCCCAGGGGGTCGAGCACAGATACGCAGTATTTT.

The V and J genes are TRBV28 and TRBJ1-1; D remains ambiguous. V lost 3 bases to trimming and J lost 0 bases, with 5 bases between them. CDR1 MDHEN and CDR2 SYDVKM come from the germline V gene. CDR3 length: 13 amino acids. The CDR3 here is CASSFTVNTEAFF. The CDR3, as DNA: TGTGCCAGCAGTTTCACGGTGAACACTGAAGCTTTCTTT.

This chain joins TRBV7-2 and TRBJ2-7, with D unclear. The germline V and J ends were trimmed by 8 bases and 0 bases, with 5 bases remaining between them. Germline V gene sequence: CDR1 SGHTA, CDR2 FQGNSA. The CDR3 covers 11 residues. The CDR3 region has the DNA TGTGCCAGCGGGTACTCCTACGAGCAGTACTTC. Translation: CASGYSYEQYF.

This clone is medium-sized. The gene calls are TRBV5-4 and TRBJ1-5, with D perhaps matching TRBD1 (6 bases). This CDR3 spans 15 amino acids. Germline V lookup: CDR1 SGHNT, CDR2 YYREEE (reference sequence). V shed 1 base and J shed 2 bases, with 10 bases lying between them. In DNA form, the CDR3 reads TGTGCCAGCAGCTTGTCCAGGGGAGGCAATCAGCCCCAGCATTTT. It encodes CASSLSRGGNQPQHF.

With regard to this clone: One end of the junction varies from germline; a read error may be responsible. The V and J genes are TRBV5-5 and TRBJ2-7; D is unresolved. There are 13 residues in the CDR3. CDR1 and CDR2 from the germline V gene are SGHKS and YYEKEE (reference sequence). CDR3 protein: CASSQDRGYEQYF. Here the CDR3 DNA reads TGCGCCAGCAGCCAAGATAGAGGCTACGAGCAGTACTTC.

The chain is built from TRBV11-2 and TRBJ2-1; no firm D call. Between the trimmed V and J ends, which lost 6 bases and 6 bases, there was a span of 9 bases. In germline, CDR1 is SGHAT, CDR2 FQNNGV. The CDR3 loop spans 12 amino acids. The DNA of the CDR3 is TGTGCCAGCAGTCCCGCAGGCAATGAGCAGTTCTTC. It codes for CASSPAGNEQFF.

This clone was counted a few times. The V call is TRBV25-1, the J call TRBJ2-2; 10 bases agree with TRBD2. V shed 6 bases, J shed 7 bases, and the junction held 5 bases outside the gene matches. The V gene's germline CDR1 is MGHDK and CDR2 SYGVNS. This CDR3 spans 14 amino acids. The CDR3 bases are TGTGCCAGCAGAAGCGGGGGGGGCGGCGGGGAGCTGTTTTTT. Translation gives CASRSGGGGGELFF.

This chain links TRBV27 with TRBJ1-1; D is unresolved. Germline CDR1 and CDR2: MNHEY and SMNVEV (reference sequence). Trimming cost V 4 bases and J 6 bases, with 9 bases left between them. The length of the CDR3 is 12 residues. CDR3 in amino acids: CASSSGSAEAFF. CDR3 in DNA: TGTGCCAGCAGTTCCGGTAGCGCTGAAGCTTTCTTT.

This clone has only one observation. The CDR3 is CASSSGGLAEAFF. In nucleotides, the CDR3 is TGTGCCAGCAGTTCCGGGGGCCTGGCTGAAGCTTTCTTT. The chain recombines TRBV6-5 with TRBJ1-1, with TRBD1 as a possible D gene (6 bases). This CDR3 contains 13 residues. V lost 4 bases, J lost 6 bases, and 12 bases lay in between. Germline values: CDR1 MNHEY, CDR2 SVGAGI.

V usage is TRBV6-6 and J usage is TRBJ2-3, with D perhaps being TRBD1 or TRBD2 (5 bases each). Trimming cost V 6 bases and J 1 base, with 14 bases left between them. The CDR3 runs 15 residues. CDR1 is MNHNY, CDR2 SVGAGI, per germline (reference sequence). CDR3 sequence (DNA): TGTGCCAGCAGGTGGACCTTGGGGGGCACAGATACGCAGTATTTT. It codes for CASRWTLGGTDTQYF.

The chain combines TRBV13 with TRBJ2-2; the D gene is possibly TRBD2 (6 bases). Germline V CDR1 and CDR2: PRHDT, FYEKMQ (reference sequence). The V end was cut by 2 bases, the J end by 1 base, with 8 bases between. This CDR3 is built from 15 residues. The CDR3: CASSLWGENTGELFF. In nucleotides, the CDR3 is TGTGCCAGCAGCTTATGGGGGGAGAACACCGGGGAGCTGTTTTTT.

The genes are TRBV19 and TRBJ2-6; no clear D. Germline V gives CDR1 LNHDA, CDR2 SQIVND (reference sequence). Deletions cut 7 bases from V and 1 base from J, with 2 bases between. The CDR3 has 12 amino acids. The CDR3 loop reads CASISGANVLTF. The CDR3 DNA sequence: TGTGCCAGTATTTCTGGGGCCAACGTCCTGACTTTC. Full variable domain (outside the CDR3, taken from reference TRBV19 and TRBJ2-6): DGGITQSPKYLFRKEGQNVTLSCEQNLNHDAMYWYRQDPGQGLRLIYYSQIVNDFQKGDIAEGYSVSREKKESFPLTVTSAQKNPTAFYLCASISGANVLTFGAGSRLTVL.

This chain connects TRBV29-1 to TRBJ2-7, with D possibly matching TRBD2 (7 bases). V dropped 0 bases and J dropped 4 bases, with 13 bases sitting between them. The CDR3 is made up of 14 amino acids. CDR1 and CDR2 (germline): SQVTM, ANQGSEA. The CDR3 DNA reads TGCAGCGTTGAAGAACAGGGAGGGGGTTACGAGCAGTACTTC. This encodes CSVEEQGGGYEQYF.

The gene calls are TRBV27 and TRBJ2-7; the match to TRBD2 covers 7 bases. V trimming: 3 bases; J trimming: 0 bases; junction bases outside the gene matches: 8. This CDR3 has 16 amino acids. CDR1 and CDR2 (germline): MNHEY, SMNVEV (reference sequence). The chain's CDR3 is CASSFSSGTFSYEQYF. The CDR3 nucleotides are TGTGCCAGCAGTTTTTCGAGCGGGACTTTCTCCTACGAGCAGTACTTC.

The rearrangement links TRBV30 to TRBJ2-1, with no clear D. The germline CDR1 and CDR2 sequences are GTSNPN and SVGIG (reference sequence). Trimming took off 2 bases at V and 5 bases at J, with 7 bases between the two ends. The CDR3 loop spans 12 amino acids. The DNA for the CDR3 is TGTGCCTGGAGTAAACTAAACAATGAGCAGTTCTTC. Translating it yields CAWSKLNNEQFF.

The chain couples TRBV2 to TRBJ2-5; D ambiguous. The CDR3 extends over 13 amino acids. Germline loops: CDR1 SNHLY, CDR2 FYNNEI. Trimming cost V 7 bases and J 1 base, with 10 bases left between them. This CDR3 is CASTSAVQETQYF. The DNA of the CDR3 is TGTGCCAGCACCAGCGCCGTCCAAGAGACCCAGTACTTC. The full variable domain, in which reference TRBV2 and TRBJ2-5 provide the parts outside the CDR3, is EPEVTQTPSHQVTQMGQEVILRCVPISNHLYFYWYRQILGQKVEFLVSFYNNEISEKSEIFDDQFSVERPDGSNFTLKIRSTKLEDSAMYFCASTSAVQETQYFGPGTRLLVL.

This clone was seen a handful of times. This rearrangement joins TRBV12-2 to TRBJ1-2. TRBV12-2 is tagged as a pseudogene. This CDR3 is built from 15 residues. DNA of the CDR3: TGTGCAAGTCGCTTAGTGAGCGGGGATCGGCAAGGCTACACCTTC. Amino acids: CASRLVSGDRQGYTF.

In DNA form, the CDR3 reads TGTGCCACGGGCCGGGGGGTTACTGAAGCTTTCTTT. Protein product: CATGRGVTEAFF. This chain links TRBV19 with TRBJ1-1; tentatively, D is TRBD1 (5 bases). The CDR3 loop spans 12 amino acids. From germline, CDR1 is LNHDA and CDR2 SQIVND (reference sequence). V lost 10 bases, J lost 5 bases, and 14 bases lay in between.

The rearrangement uses TRBV6-6 and TRBJ2-5; D might be TRBD1 or TRBD2, each matching 6 bases. The CDR3 loop spans 15 amino acids. CDR1 and CDR2 from the germline V gene are MNHNY and SVGAGI (reference sequence). Trimming cost V 6 bases and J 2 bases, with 16 bases left between them. The CDR3 reads CASSPSGGTQETQYF. The CDR3 DNA is TGTGCCAGCAGCCCCAGCGGAGGGACACAAGAGACCCAGTACTTC.

The rearrangement links TRBV11-2 to TRBJ2-1, with 13 bases identical to TRBD2. There are 17 residues in the CDR3. V trimming: 3 bases; J trimming: 8 bases; junction bases outside the gene matches: 10. The V gene's germline CDR1 is SGHAT and CDR2 FQNNGV. In nucleotides, the CDR3 is TGTGCCAGCAGCTTTGTTCCACTAGCGGGAGGGCGCCATGAGCAGTTCTTC. Its protein is CASSFVPLAGGRHEQFF.

In its sample, this clone was seen a few times. The chain joins TRBV7-9 to TRBJ1-6, with a tentative D call TRBD1 (5 bases). The germline V gene has CDR1 SEHNR and CDR2 FQNEAQ (reference sequence). V was pared by 3 bases and J by 5 bases, with 14 bases between. The CDR3 loop spans 16 amino acids. In DNA, the CDR3 is TGTGCCAGCAGCTTGACAGAAGTCGGAGATAATTCACCCCTCCACTTT. Residues: CASSLTEVGDNSPLHF.